These 10 T cell receptor beta chains share one sample of origin, sequenced in a study of patients and donors after allogeneic stem cell transplantation. TCRdb itself ran the RT-PCR reads through MiXCR, one entry per CDR3 protein. The profile shows hundreds of thousands of distinct CDR3 sequences, approximately 14% of them singletons. The specimen sequenced was blood, either unsorted or a sorted T cell fraction (not recorded which). The receptors shown here come from a human donor who was either an allogeneic HSCT recipient or a stem cell or donor lymphocyte infusion donor (not recorded which). It is not recorded whose cells these are; they may come from a transplant donor.

The chain links TRBV19 to TRBJ1-4; 9 bases are shared with TRBD1. With 6 bases clipped from V and 0 bases from J, the junction kept 11 bases outside the gene matches. The CDR3 runs to 18 residues. CDR1 LNHDA and CDR2 SQIVND come from the germline V gene (reference sequence). The CDR3 region has the DNA TGTGCCAGTAGCGATCAACAGGGGGCCCGTGCAACTAATGAAAAACTGTTTTTT. It is translated as CASSDQQGARATNEKLFF.

This clonotype was counted only a few times. The chain has TRBV5-6 and TRBJ2-5; D may be TRBD1 (6 bases). The CDR3 is 14 amino acids. V was cut by 4 bases and J by 5 bases, with 15 bases left in between. The germline V gene has CDR1 SGHDT and CDR2 YYEEEE. In DNA, the CDR3 is TGTGCCAGCAGCCACGGGACACACCCGGAGACCCAGTACTTC. The encoded protein is CASSHGTHPETQYF. Variable domain in full (rest from reference TRBV5-6 and TRBJ2-5): DAGVTQSPTHLIKTRGQQVTLRCSPKSGHDTVSWYQQALGQGPQFIFQYYEEEERQRGNFPDRFSGHQFPNYSSELNVNALLLGDSALYLCASSHGTHPETQYFGPGTRLLVL.

This sequence joins TRBV7-8 and TRBJ1-6, with no clear D. Germline loops: CDR1 SGHVS, CDR2 FQNEAQ. V was shortened by 2 bases and J by 0 bases, with 14 bases between the two germline ends. The CDR3 spans 18 residues. The CDR3 nucleotides read TGTGCCAGCAGCTTACTTACAGATCCCAGCTCCTATAATTCACCCCTCCACTTT. Protein sequence: CASSLLTDPSSYNSPLHF.

This clonotype was counted at least ten times. The rearrangement joins TRBV23-1 to TRBJ1-6; 8 nucleotides line up with TRBD1. TRBV23-1 is reported as an ORF; its role is uncertain. The CDR3 has 16 residues. Germline trimming cut 7 bases from V and 8 bases from J; bases unmatched to any gene: 13. In DNA form, the CDR3 reads TGCGCCAGCATAATATCGGGACAGGAGTTGGATTCACCCCTCCACTTT. Protein sequence: CASIISGQELDSPLHF.

This rearrangement joins TRBV29-1 to TRBJ2-7; D remains unclear. The V gene's germline CDR1 is SQVTM and CDR2 ANQGSEA. This CDR3 has 13 amino acids. Trimming removed 0 bases from V and 9 bases from J, with 15 bases in between. The chain's CDR3 is CSVEDRRLAGQYF. Here the CDR3 DNA reads TGCAGCGTTGAAGATCGACGGTTGGCCGGGCAGTACTTC.

The CDR3: CASSQEDGLADTQYF. In DNA form, the CDR3 reads TGTGCCAGCAGCCAGGAAGATGGACTAGCAGATACGCAGTATTTT. The V gene is TRBV4-2, the J gene TRBJ2-3; 7 nucleotides line up with TRBD2. Germline V gene lookup returns CDR1 LGHNA and CDR2 YNFKEQ. CDR3 length: 15 amino acids. With 3 bases clipped from V and 4 bases from J, the junction kept 7 bases outside the gene matches.

V gene TRBV29-1 combines with J gene TRBJ2-7; 7 bases agree with TRBD1. J was trimmed by 2 bases and V by 2 bases; bases with no gene match: 3. This CDR3 is 13 amino acids long. Germline lookup yields CDR1 SQVTM and CDR2 ANQGSEA. CDR3 DNA sequence: TGCAGCGTTGAACGACAGGGACCCTACGAGCAGTACTTC. This codes for CSVERQGPYEQYF.

This CDR3 reads CASSFDVYGQPQHF. The CDR3 nucleotides read TGTGCCAGCAGTTTTGACGTCTACGGACAGCCCCAGCATTTT. The chain recombines TRBV27 with TRBJ1-5; D is ambiguous. Germline CDR1 MNHEY, CDR2 SMNVEV (reference sequence). The CDR3 consists of 14 residues. V was pared by 3 bases and J by 7 bases, with 13 bases between.

The chain couples TRBV5-1 to TRBJ2-7, with 9 bases identical to TRBD2. Germline CDR1 reads SGHRS; CDR2 reads YFSETQ. V was clipped by 2 bases and J by 6 bases; unmatched bases: 15. The CDR3 spans 17 residues. CDR3 amino acids: CASSFIASGMIGGEQYF. In nucleotides, the CDR3 is TGCGCCAGCAGCTTTATCGCTAGCGGGATGATCGGTGGCGAGCAGTACTTC. The full variable domain, completed using reference TRBV5-1 and TRBJ2-7, is KAGVTQTPRYLIKTRGQQVTLSCSPISGHRSVSWYQQTPGQGLQFLFEYFSETQRNKGNFPGRFSGRQFSNSRSEMNVSTLELGDSALYLCASSFIASGMIGGEQYFGPGTRLTVT.

The CDR3: CASSLEAGAANEKLFF. In nucleotides, the CDR3 is TGTGCCAGCAGCTTAGAGGCGGGGGCGGCTAATGAAAAACTGTTTTTT. The chain links TRBV7-2 to TRBJ1-4; possibly TRBD1 for D (6 bases). V was pared by 1 base and J by 3 bases, with 12 bases between. Germline values: CDR1 SGHTA, CDR2 FQGNSA. The CDR3 has 16 amino acids.